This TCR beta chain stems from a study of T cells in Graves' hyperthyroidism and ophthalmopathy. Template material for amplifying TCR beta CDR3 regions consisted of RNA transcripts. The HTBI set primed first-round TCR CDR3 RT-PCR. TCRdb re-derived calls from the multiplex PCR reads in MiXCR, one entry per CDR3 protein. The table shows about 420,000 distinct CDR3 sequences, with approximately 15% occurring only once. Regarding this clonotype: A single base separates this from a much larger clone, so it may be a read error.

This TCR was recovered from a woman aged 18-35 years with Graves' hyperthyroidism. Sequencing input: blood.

CDR3 residues: CASSLSGIADYGYTF. The CDR3 nucleotides read TGTGCCAGCAGTTTATCGGGGATCGCTGACTATGGCTACACCTTC. The rearrangement joins TRBV12-3 or TRBV12-4 to TRBJ1-2; D remains ambiguous. The CDR3 loop spans 15 amino acids. Trimming left V 2 bases short and J 3 bases short, with 13 bases between.